This TCR beta chain was identified during a study of T cell responses to AZD1222 COVID-19 vaccine. The CDR3 is 14 residues long. V gave up 5 bases and J gave up 4 bases, with 14 bases separating them. Germline assignment: CDR1 SQVTM and CDR2 ANQGSEA. The table came from immunoSEQ multiplex PCR; TCRdb's copy has only in-frame clones and leaves some out. The table records 100,000 to 120,000 clones, approximately 94% of them present only once. The chain is built from TRBV29-1 and TRBJ2-2, with D tentatively TRBD1 (6 bases). This TCR came from an adult who received the AZD1222 COVID-19 vaccine. The sequences come from peripheral blood, collected 28 days after the second AZD1222 dose. The CDR3 reads CSVNRESVTGELFF. In nucleotides, the CDR3 is TGCAGCGTTAACAGGGAGTCGGTCACCGGGGAGCTGTTTTTT.